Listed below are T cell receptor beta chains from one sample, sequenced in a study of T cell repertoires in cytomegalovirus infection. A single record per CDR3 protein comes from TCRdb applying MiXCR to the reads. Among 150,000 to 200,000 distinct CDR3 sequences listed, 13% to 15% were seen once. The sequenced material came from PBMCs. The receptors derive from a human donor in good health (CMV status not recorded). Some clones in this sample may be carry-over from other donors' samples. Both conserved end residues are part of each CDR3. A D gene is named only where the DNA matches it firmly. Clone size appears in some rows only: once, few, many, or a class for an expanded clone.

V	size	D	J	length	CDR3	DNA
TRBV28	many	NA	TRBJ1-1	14	CASSFGGINTEAFF	TGTGCCAGCAGTTTTGGAGGGATAAACACTGAAGCTTTCTTT
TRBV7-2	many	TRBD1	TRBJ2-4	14	CASSPGQAHPIQYF	TGTGCCAGCAGCCCGGGACAGGCCCACCCCATTCAGTACTTC
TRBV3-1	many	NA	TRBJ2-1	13	CASSQDHGREQFF	TGTGCCAGCAGCCAAGATCACGGTCGTGAGCAGTTCTTC
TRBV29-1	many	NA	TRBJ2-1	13	CSVDPDWGNEQFF	TGCAGCGTTGACCCGGACTGGGGGAATGAGCAGTTCTTC
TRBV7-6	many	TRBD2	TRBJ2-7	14	CASSSSGRPYEQYF	TGTGCCAGCAGCTCTAGCGGGCGCCCCTACGAGCAGTACTTC
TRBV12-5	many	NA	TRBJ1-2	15	CASGSPKQWDYGYTF	TGTGCTAGTGGTTCGCCGAAACAGTGGGACTATGGCTACACCTTC
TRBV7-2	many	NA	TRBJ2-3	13	CASSLGHTDTQYF	TGTGCCAGCAGCTTAGGGCACACAGATACGCAGTATTTT
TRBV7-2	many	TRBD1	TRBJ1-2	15	CASSHSTQGAYGYTF	TGTGCCAGCAGCCACTCCACACAGGGGGCCTATGGCTACACCTTC
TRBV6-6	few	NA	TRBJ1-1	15	CASSYRPWGDTEAFF	TGTGCCAGCAGTTACAGACCCTGGGGAGACACTGAAGCTTTCTTT
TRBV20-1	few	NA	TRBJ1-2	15	CSARDARFANYGYTF	TGCAGTGCTAGAGATGCCCGGTTTGCTAACTATGGCTACACCTTC
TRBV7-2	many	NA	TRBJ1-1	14	CASSYAGVGTEAFF	TGTGCCAGCAGTTACGCGGGGGTCGGGACTGAAGCTTTCTTT
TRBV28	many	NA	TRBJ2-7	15	CASSLSMILGGVQYF	TGTGCCAGCAGTTTATCGATGATTTTAGGAGGAGTGCAGTACTTC
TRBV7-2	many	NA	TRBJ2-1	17	CASSSQVGMSSYNEQFF	TGTGCCAGCAGCTCCCAAGTGGGGATGAGCTCCTACAATGAGCAGTTCTTC
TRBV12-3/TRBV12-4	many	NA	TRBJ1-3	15	CASRQQAYSGNTIYF	TGTGCCAGCAGACAACAGGCCTACTCTGGAAACACCATATATTTT
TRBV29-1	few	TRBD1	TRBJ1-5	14	CSVGQGVGNQPQHF	TGCAGCGTTGGGCAGGGGGTAGGCAATCAGCCCCAGCATTTT
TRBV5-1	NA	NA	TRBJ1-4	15	CASSAIDGEGEKLFF	TGCGCCAGCAGCGCGATCGACGGCGAAGGGGAAAAACTGTTTTTT
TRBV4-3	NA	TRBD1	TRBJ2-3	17	CASSQGGGAGGTDTQYF	TGCGCCAGCAGCCAAGGAGGGGGCGCCGGGGGCACAGATACGCAGTATTTT
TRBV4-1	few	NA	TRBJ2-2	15	CASSRVKGVSGELFF	TGCGCCAGCAGCCGCGTGAAAGGTGTGAGCGGGGAGCTGTTTTTT
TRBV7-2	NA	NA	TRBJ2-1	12	CASSDNYNEQFF	TGTGCCAGCAGCGACAATTACAATGAGCAGTTCTTC
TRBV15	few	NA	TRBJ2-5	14	CATSRDGVGETQYF	TGTGCCACCAGCAGAGATGGGGTAGGAGAGACCCAGTACTTC
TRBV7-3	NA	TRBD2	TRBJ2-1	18	CASSSSPLLAGVGNEQFF	TGTGCCAGCAGCTCCTCGCCCCTCCTAGCGGGAGTTGGCAATGAGCAGTTCTTC
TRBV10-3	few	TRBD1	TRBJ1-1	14	CAISDGQGHTEAFF	TGTGCCATCAGTGATGGACAGGGGCACACTGAAGCTTTCTTT
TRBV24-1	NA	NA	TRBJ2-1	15	CATSDNDPRTDEQFF	TGTGCCACCAGTGACAACGACCCACGGACCGATGAGCAGTTCTTC
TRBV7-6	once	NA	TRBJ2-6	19	CASILKLTGSTSGANVLTF	TGTGCCAGCATCCTCAAATTGACAGGTTCTACCTCTGGGGCCAACGTCCTGACTTTC
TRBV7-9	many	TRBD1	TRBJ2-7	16	CASSSWTGQGSYEQYF	TGTGCCAGCAGCTCCTGGACAGGGCAGGGTTCCTACGAGCAGTACTTC
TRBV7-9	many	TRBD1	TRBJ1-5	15	CASSLGFTGEQPQHF	TGTGCCAGCAGCTTAGGGTTCACAGGGGAACAGCCCCAGCATTTT
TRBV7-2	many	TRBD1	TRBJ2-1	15	CASKISGTGGDEQFF	TGTGCCAGCAAGATATCCGGGACAGGGGGCGATGAGCAGTTCTTC
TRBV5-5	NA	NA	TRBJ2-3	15	CASSRQGRGTDTQYF	TGTGCCAGCAGCCGTCAGGGTCGTGGGACAGATACGCAGTATTTT
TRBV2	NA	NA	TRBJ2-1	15	CASSDLWGFTGEQFF	TGTGCCAGCAGTGATCTTTGGGGCTTTACGGGGGAGCAGTTCTTC
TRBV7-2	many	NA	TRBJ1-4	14	CASSLGGVNEKLFF	TGTGCCAGCAGCTTAGGAGGGGTAAATGAAAAACTGTTTTTT
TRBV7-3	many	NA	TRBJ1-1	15	CASSSGPAERTEAFF	TGTGCCAGCAGTTCTGGGCCCGCAGAACGAACTGAAGCTTTCTTT
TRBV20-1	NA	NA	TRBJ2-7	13	CSAGPGGAYEQYF	TGCAGTGCTGGGCCCGGCGGGGCCTACGAGCAGTACTTC
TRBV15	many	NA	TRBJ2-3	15	CATSNPQGEGDTQYF	TGTGCCACCAGCAATCCGCAGGGTGAAGGAGATACGCAGTATTTT
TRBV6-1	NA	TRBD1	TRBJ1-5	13	CASWDSLGQPQHF	TGTGCCAGCTGGGACAGCCTTGGCCAGCCCCAGCATTTT
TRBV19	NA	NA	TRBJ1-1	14	CASTSYGGNTEAFF	TGTGCCAGTACCTCTTACGGGGGTAACACTGAAGCTTTCTTT
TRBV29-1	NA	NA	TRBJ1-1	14	CSVEVPGFGAEAFF	TGCAGCGTTGAGGTACCGGGATTCGGCGCTGAAGCTTTCTTT
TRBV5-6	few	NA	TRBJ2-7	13	CASSWTASYEQYF	TGTGCCAGCAGCTGGACAGCCTCCTACGAGCAGTACTTC
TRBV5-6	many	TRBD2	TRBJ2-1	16	CASSWATSGKNNEQFF	TGTGCCAGCAGCTGGGCGACTAGCGGGAAGAACAATGAGCAGTTCTTC
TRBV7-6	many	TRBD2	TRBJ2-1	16	CASSLAASGRRTEQFF	TGTGCCAGCAGCTTAGCGGCCAGCGGGAGGAGGACTGAGCAGTTCTTC
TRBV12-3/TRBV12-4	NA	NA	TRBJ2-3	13	CASSLRRTDTQYF	TGTGCCAGCAGTTTGCGCCGTACAGATACGCAGTATTTT
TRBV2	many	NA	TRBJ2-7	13	CASSAETVSEQYF	TGTGCCAGCAGTGCGGAGACAGTAAGCGAGCAGTACTTC
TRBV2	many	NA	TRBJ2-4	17	CASSEKGIWLAPVLQYF	TGTGCCAGCAGTGAAAAAGGTATTTGGCTAGCTCCCGTACTCCAGTACTTC
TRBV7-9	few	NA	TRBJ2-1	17	CASSPHPRFDPYNEQFF	TGTGCCAGCAGCCCACACCCCAGGTTTGACCCGTACAATGAGCAGTTCTTC
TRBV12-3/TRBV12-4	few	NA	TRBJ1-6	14	CASSDPGSPVSLHF	TGTGCCAGCAGTGATCCAGGATCACCAGTTTCCCTCCACTTT
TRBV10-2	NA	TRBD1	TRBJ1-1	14	CASSSSDRVGEAFF	TGCGCCAGCAGTTCTTCCGACAGGGTTGGCGAAGCTTTCTTT
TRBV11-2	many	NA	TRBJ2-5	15	CASSQYRQAEETQYF	TGTGCCAGCAGCCAGTACCGACAGGCTGAAGAGACCCAGTACTTC
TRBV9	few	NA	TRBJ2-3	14	CASSPGEGRYTQYF	TGTGCCAGCAGCCCCGGAGAAGGACGCTATACGCAGTATTTT
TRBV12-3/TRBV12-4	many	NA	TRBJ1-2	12	CASSLGGPGYTF	TGTGCCAGCAGTTTAGGGGGCCCTGGCTACACCTTC
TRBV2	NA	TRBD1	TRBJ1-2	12	CASMRQGYSYTF	TGTGCCAGCATGCGACAGGGGTACAGCTACACCTTC
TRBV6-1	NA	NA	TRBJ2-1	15	CASSERDVGDNEQFF	TGTGCCAGCAGTGAGCGGGATGTAGGGGACAATGAGCAGTTCTTC
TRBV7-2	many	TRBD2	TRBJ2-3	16	CASSPRLAGRTDTQYF	TGTGCCAGCAGCCCGCGACTAGCGGGAAGGACAGATACGCAGTATTTT
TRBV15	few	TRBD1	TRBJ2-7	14	CATSRYSQGAEQYF	TGTGCCACCAGCAGGTATTCTCAGGGGGCCGAGCAGTACTTC
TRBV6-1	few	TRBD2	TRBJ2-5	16	CASSERGGTSGRTQYF	TGTGCCAGCAGTGAAAGGGGGGGTACTAGCGGGAGAACCCAGTACTTC
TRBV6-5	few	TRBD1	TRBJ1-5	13	CASSPGQDQPQHF	TGTGCCAGCAGCCCGGGACAGGATCAGCCCCAGCATTTT
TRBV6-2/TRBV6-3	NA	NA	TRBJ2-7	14	CASSYSTDSYEQYF	TGTGCCAGCAGTTACTCGACAGACTCCTACGAGCAGTACTTC
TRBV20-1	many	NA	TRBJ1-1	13	CSASSKRDTEAFF	TGCAGTGCCAGCTCCAAGCGGGACACTGAAGCTTTCTTT